This TCR beta chain was recovered during a study of T cells in pancreatic ductal adenocarcinoma. Study outcomes and limitations: Tumor and blood clonality did not differ significantly, about 0.11 versus 0.078. Compared with tumor, blood showed more total productive templates and roughly 8-fold more clonotypes.

Repertoires were generated with immunoSEQ multiplex PCR, while TCRdb's copy carries only in-frame clones and drops some. The table has around 94,000 clones, roughly 95% seen once. Note on this clone: Its antigen remains unidentified.

No neoadjuvant therapy was given to the selected pancreatic ductal adenocarcinoma patients before their surgery. This CDR3 contains 15 residues. Germline CDR1 reads SNHLY; CDR2 reads FYNNEI. V was clipped by 0 bases and J by 8 bases, with 13 bases between them. Sequenced: PBMCs. This chain uses TRBV2 with TRBJ1-4; D is uncertain. The receptor's source is a human donor with pancreatic ductal adenocarcinoma. The CDR3 bases are TGTGCCAGCAGTGAAGCCCCCGCCCCGGGGGAAAAACTGTTTTTT. The encoded protein is CASSEAPAPGEKLFF.